This T cell receptor beta chain emerged from a study of cytomegalovirus exposure and HLA in healthy donors. Primers for the PCR totalled 60 Vbeta and 13 Jbeta. In the authors' methods: Approximately 79 million unique TCR beta chains, roughly 11 million of them shared, were counted by a later analysis. Measured with immunoSEQ multiplex PCR; TCRdb has only the in-frame clones, and not every one. For V, J and clone size, that table is used; D and trimming come from the DNA. The data show just over 20,000 clones, and the top ten clones hold over 20%. Study findings and constraints: Upon later analysis, TCR association rates were observed to vary by HLA locus, being highest for DRB1 and lowest for HLA-C. Earlier findings revealed that most TCR beta V segments proved productive either about 87% or about 30% of the time.

Healthy bone marrow donors supplied every sample. Details on this clone: The antigen is not known.

CDR3 length: 19 amino acids. The V segment lost 5 bases and the J segment 5 bases; nucleotides outside the gene matches: 21. Per germline, CDR1 SEHNR and CDR2 FQNEAQ (reference sequence). The chain joins TRBV7-9 to TRBJ2-1; 7 bases are a match to TRBD2. This TCR was recovered from a man between 60 and 75 years old in good health and CMV-seropositive. Sequencing was performed on PBMCs. CDR3 loop: CASSLLRRGGRGSDNEQFF. CDR3 nucleotide sequence: TGTGCCAGCAGCCTACTCCGTCGGGGCGGGAGAGGGAGCGACAATGAGCAGTTCTTC.